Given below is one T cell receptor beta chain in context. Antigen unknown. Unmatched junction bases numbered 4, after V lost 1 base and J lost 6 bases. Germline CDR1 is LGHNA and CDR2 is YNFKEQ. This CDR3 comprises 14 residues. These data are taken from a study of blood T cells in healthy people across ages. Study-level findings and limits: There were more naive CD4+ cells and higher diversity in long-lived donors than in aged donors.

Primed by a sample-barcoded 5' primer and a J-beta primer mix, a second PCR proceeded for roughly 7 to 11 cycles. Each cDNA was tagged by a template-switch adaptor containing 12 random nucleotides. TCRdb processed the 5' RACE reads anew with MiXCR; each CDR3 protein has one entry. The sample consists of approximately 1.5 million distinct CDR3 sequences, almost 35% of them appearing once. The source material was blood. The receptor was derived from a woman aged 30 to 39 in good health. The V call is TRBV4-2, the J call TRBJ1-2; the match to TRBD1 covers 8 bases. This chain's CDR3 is CASSQVQGDHGYTF. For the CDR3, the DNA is TGTGCCAGCAGCCAAGTACAGGGGGACCATGGCTACACCTTC.